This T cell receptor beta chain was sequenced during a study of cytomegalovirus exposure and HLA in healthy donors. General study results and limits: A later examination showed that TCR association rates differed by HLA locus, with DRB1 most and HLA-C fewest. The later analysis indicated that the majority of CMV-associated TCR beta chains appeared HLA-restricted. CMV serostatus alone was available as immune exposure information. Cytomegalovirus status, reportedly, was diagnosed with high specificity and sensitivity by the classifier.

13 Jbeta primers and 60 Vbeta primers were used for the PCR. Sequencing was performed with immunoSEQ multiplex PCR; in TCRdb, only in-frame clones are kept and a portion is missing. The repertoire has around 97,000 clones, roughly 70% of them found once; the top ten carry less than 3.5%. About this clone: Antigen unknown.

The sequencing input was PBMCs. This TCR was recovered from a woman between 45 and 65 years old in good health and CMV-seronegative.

The CDR3: CASSLRGGQGSTEAFF. In nucleotides, the CDR3 is TGCGCCAGCAGCTTGCGGGGAGGACAGGGTTCGACTGAAGCTTTCTTT. The chain combines TRBV5-1 with TRBJ1-1; 8 bases line up with TRBD1. The V gene end was trimmed by 1 base and the J gene end by 5 bases; junction bases not matched to a gene: 10. The CDR3 contains 16 residues. The V gene's germline CDR1 is SGHRS and CDR2 YFSETQ.